Listed here are 12 T cell receptor beta chains from one sample, sequenced in a study of early stage breast cancer tumors. Using immunoSEQ multiplex PCR, the repertoire was profiled, and TCRdb retains in-frame clones only, with some absent. Among just over 50,000 clones listed, around 80% were seen once. Sequencing was done on a sample of blood. Receptors were obtained from a person in their 40s with breast cancer.

This chain links TRBV19 with TRBJ1-4; D not certain. Germline values: CDR1 LNHDA, CDR2 SQIVND (reference sequence). The CDR3 covers 14 residues. The V end lost 3 bases, the J end lost 8 bases, and 13 bases lay between the germline ends. The CDR3 coding sequence is TGTGCCAGTAGTATTAGCCAGGTAGACGAAAAACTGTTTTTT. As protein: CASSISQVDEKLFF.

The rearrangement uses TRBV5-4 and TRBJ1-2, with a weak D call TRBD1 (5 bases). Germline CDR1 is SGHNT and CDR2 is YYREEE (reference sequence). The ends were cut back, 0 bases at V and 2 bases at J, with 11 bases in the middle. The CDR3 has 15 amino acids. CDR3 protein: CASSLEGRPNYGYTF. In DNA, the CDR3 is TGTGCCAGCAGCTTGGAGGGACGCCCGAACTATGGCTACACCTTC.

The genes are TRBV10-1 and TRBJ2-2; TRBD1 matches at 9 bases. The CDR3 extends over 18 amino acids. Unmatched junction bases numbered 9, after V lost 4 bases and J lost 0 bases. Germline CDR1 reads WNHNN; CDR2 reads SYGVQD (reference sequence). CDR3 sequence: CASSAGTGIYANTGELFF. CDR3 sequence (DNA): TGCGCCAGCAGTGCGGGGACAGGGATTTACGCGAACACCGGGGAGCTGTTTTTT.

The chain employs TRBV4-2 and TRBJ2-5; TRBD2 matches at 7 bases. Germline lookup yields CDR1 LGHNA and CDR2 YNFKEQ. The V segment lost 1 base and the J segment 1 base; nucleotides outside the gene matches: 0. This CDR3 is 14 amino acids long. CDR3 amino acids: CASSQAGGQETQYF. In DNA form, the CDR3 reads TGTGCCAGCAGCCAAGCGGGAGGCCAAGAGACCCAGTACTTC.

This chain links TRBV23-1 with TRBJ2-7, with D unresolved. TRBV23-1 is assigned to the ORF class and has an uncertain function. The CDR3 contains 18 residues. V lost 2 bases and J lost 3, with 23 bases in between. CDR3 in DNA: TGCGCCAGCAGTCAAGGGCGCGACGTGGCAGAATGCAACTACGAGCAGTACTTC. Protein product: CASSQGRDVAECNYEQYF.

This chain connects TRBV5-6 to TRBJ1-1, with TRBD1 matching over 7 bases. CDR3 length: 15 residues. CDR1 and CDR2 (germline): SGHDT, YYEEEE. The V segment lost 6 bases and the J segment 4 bases; nucleotides outside the gene matches: 12. The CDR3 region has the DNA TGTGCCAGCAACTCAAGGTACAGGGGCCCCACTGAAGCTTTCTTT. Translated: CASNSRYRGPTEAFF.

The V gene is TRBV5-1, the J gene TRBJ2-7; the D call may be TRBD1 or TRBD2 (5 bases each). The V end lost 0 bases, the J end lost 0 bases, and 13 bases lay between the germline ends. CDR3 length equals 16 residues. The germline CDR1 and CDR2 sequences are SGHRS and YFSETQ. For the CDR3, the DNA is TGCGCCAGCAGCTTGGTACCCGGGACGAACTCCTACGAGCAGTACTTC. Translation gives CASSLVPGTNSYEQYF.

This chain joins TRBV18 and TRBJ2-3; 8 nucleotides agree with TRBD2. This CDR3 has 15 amino acids. Trimming removed 3 bases from V and 3 bases from J; junction bases left unmatched: 5. Germline CDR1 reads KGHSH; CDR2 reads LQKENI. The CDR3 DNA sequence: TGTGCCAGCTCACCGCGCCGGGAGGGAACAGATACGCAGTATTTT. It yields the protein CASSPRREGTDTQYF.

This chain uses TRBV5-6 with TRBJ2-5; D might be TRBD1 (6 bases). This CDR3 spans 15 amino acids. Germline-derived CDR1 and CDR2 are SGHDT and YYEEEE. Trimming shortened V by 2 bases and J by 1 base, and 12 bases separated the two germline ends. The CDR3 DNA is TGTGCCAGCAGCTTAGCAGGGGCGGTCCAAGAGACCCAGTACTTC. Residues: CASSLAGAVQETQYF.

The chain recombines TRBV5-1 with TRBJ2-7, with D perhaps matching TRBD1 or TRBD2 (5 bases each). The V end lost 0 bases, the J end lost 2 bases, and 12 bases lay between the germline ends. The germline V gene has CDR1 SGHRS and CDR2 YFSETQ. The CDR3 contains 15 residues. The CDR3 loop is CASSLVGTSPYEQYF. The DNA of the CDR3 is TGCGCCAGCAGCTTGGTAGGGACCTCTCCCTACGAGCAGTACTTC.

The chain has TRBV4-2 and TRBJ1-5; D unresolved. Trimming pared 2 bases from V and 6 bases from J, leaving 17 bases between. This CDR3 region has 16 residues. Germline values: CDR1 LGHNA, CDR2 YNFKEQ. In nucleotides, the CDR3 is TGTGCCAGCAGCCAAAAGGTCCAGACCGGTTTTCAGCCCCAGCATTTT. Its protein is CASSQKVQTGFQPQHF.

This clone came up a few times. The gene calls are TRBV7-9 and TRBJ2-7; TRBD2 might be the D (6 bases). The CDR3 spans 16 residues. Looked up from germline, CDR1 is SEHNR and CDR2 is FQNEAQ (reference sequence). V lost 0 bases and J 2 bases, leaving 14 bases between the germline ends. The DNA for the CDR3 is TGTGCCAGCAGCTTAGCCCCCCTAGCGTATCCCTACGAGCAGTACTTC. This gives the protein CASSLAPLAYPYEQYF.